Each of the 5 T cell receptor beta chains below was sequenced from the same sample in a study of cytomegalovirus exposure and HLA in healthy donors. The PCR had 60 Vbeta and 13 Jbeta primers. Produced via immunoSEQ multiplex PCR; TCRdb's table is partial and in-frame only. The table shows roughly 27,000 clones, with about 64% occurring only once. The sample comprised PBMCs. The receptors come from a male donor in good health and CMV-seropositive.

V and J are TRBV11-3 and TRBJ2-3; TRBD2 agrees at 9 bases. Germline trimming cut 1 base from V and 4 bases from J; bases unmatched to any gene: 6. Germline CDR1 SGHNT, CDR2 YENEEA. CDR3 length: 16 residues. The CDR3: CASSLGNSGSPDTQYF. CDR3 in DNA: TGTGCCAGCAGCTTAGGCAATAGCGGGAGTCCAGATACGCAGTATTTT. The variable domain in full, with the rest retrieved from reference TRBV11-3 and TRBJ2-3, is EAGVVQSPRYKIIEKKQPVAFWCNPISGHNTLYWYLQNLGQGPELLIRYENEEAVDDSQLPKDRFSAERLKGVDSTLKIQPAELGDSAVYLCASSLGNSGSPDTQYFGPGTRLTVL.

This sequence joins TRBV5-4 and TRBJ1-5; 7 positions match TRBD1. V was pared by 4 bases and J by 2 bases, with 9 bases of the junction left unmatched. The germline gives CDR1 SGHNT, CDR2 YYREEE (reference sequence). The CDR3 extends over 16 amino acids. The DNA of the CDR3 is TGTGCCAGCAGCCCTGGAGGGGGCGCCGGCAATCAGCCCCAGCATTTT. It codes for CASSPGGGAGNQPQHF.

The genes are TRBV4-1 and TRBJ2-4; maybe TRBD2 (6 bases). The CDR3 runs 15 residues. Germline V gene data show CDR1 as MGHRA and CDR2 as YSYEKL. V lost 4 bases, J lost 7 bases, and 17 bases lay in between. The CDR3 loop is CASSLEAGLGNIQYF. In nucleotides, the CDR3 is TGCGCCAGCAGCCTTGAAGCGGGTTTGGGGAACATTCAGTACTTC.

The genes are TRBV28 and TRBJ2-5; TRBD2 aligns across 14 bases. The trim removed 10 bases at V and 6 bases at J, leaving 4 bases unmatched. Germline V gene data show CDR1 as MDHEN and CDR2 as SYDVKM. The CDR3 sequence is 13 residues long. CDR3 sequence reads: CATWTSGGKTQYF. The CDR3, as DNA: TGTGCCACCTGGACTAGCGGGGGGAAGACCCAGTACTTC.

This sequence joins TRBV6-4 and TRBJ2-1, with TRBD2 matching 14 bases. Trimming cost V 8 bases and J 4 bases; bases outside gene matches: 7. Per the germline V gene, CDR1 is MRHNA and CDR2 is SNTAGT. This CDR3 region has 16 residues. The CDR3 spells CASGPGLAGDYNEQFF. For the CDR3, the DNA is TGTGCCAGCGGGCCGGGACTAGCGGGGGATTACAATGAGCAGTTCTTC.